Listed below are T cell receptor beta chains from one sample, sequenced in a study of OX40 agonist ivuxolimab in advanced cancers. The repertoire was sequenced with immunoSEQ multiplex PCR; TCRdb's copy has only in-frame clones and lacks some. The table includes 55,000 to 75,000 clones, approximately 90% detected once. Sequencing was performed on CD4+ or CD8+ T cells sorted from blood, taken in a trial of the OX40 agonist ivuxolimab. The receptor set was obtained from an adult with an advanced solid tumor such as melanoma, head and neck, liver or kidney cancer. The CDR3 runs from the conserved cysteine through the conserved F or W. The D gene is left open where the match is weak. Not every row has a clone size; where given, it reads once, few, many or a size class.

v_gene: TRBV19
abundance: .
d_gene: TRBD1
j_gene: TRBJ2-4
CDR3nt: TGTGCCAGTAGTCCGACAGGGGGCAAAAACATTCAGTACTTC
CDR3aa: CASSPTGGKNIQYF

v_gene: TRBV28
abundance: .
d_gene: TRBD1
j_gene: TRBJ1-1
CDR3nt: TGTGCCAGCAGTTTATTAGGGGGACAGGTGAGAAAGGAAGCTTTCTTT
CDR3aa: CASSLLGGQVRKEAFF

v_gene: TRBV5-6
abundance: .
d_gene: .
j_gene: TRBJ2-1
CDR3nt: TGTGCCAGCAGCTTTAGCGGAACCTACAATGAGCAGTTCTTC
CDR3aa: CASSFSGTYNEQFF

v_gene: TRBV2
abundance: .
d_gene: TRBD1
j_gene: TRBJ2-2
CDR3nt: TGTGCCAGCAGAGCGGGACAGGGAAGAACCGGGGAGCTGTTTTTT
CDR3aa: CASRAGQGRTGELFF

v_gene: TRBV11-1
abundance: .
d_gene: .
j_gene: TRBJ2-7
CDR3nt: TGTGCCAGCAGCTTAACTGCCCCGACCTACGAGCAGTACTTC
CDR3aa: CASSLTAPTYEQYF

v_gene: TRBV9
abundance: .
d_gene: .
j_gene: TRBJ2-7
CDR3nt: TGTGCCAGCAGCAGCGGGCAGGTAGGCGAGCAGTACTTC
CDR3aa: CASSSGQVGEQYF

v_gene: TRBV5-3
abundance: .
d_gene: TRBD1
j_gene: TRBJ2-7
CDR3nt: TGTGCCAGAAGCGATTGGACAGGGAGTTCCTACGAGCAGTACTTC
CDR3aa: CARSDWTGSSYEQYF

v_gene: TRBV6-1
abundance: .
d_gene: TRBD1
j_gene: TRBJ2-3
CDR3nt: TGTGCCAGCAGGAGACAGGGACCTAGCACAGATACGCAGTATTTT
CDR3aa: CASRRQGPSTDTQYF

v_gene: TRBV19
abundance: .
d_gene: .
j_gene: TRBJ2-3
CDR3nt: TGTGCCAGTCGTGACCTAGGGGGAGGCAGCACAGATACGCAGTATTTT
CDR3aa: CASRDLGGGSTDTQYF

v_gene: TRBV29-1
abundance: few
d_gene: .
j_gene: TRBJ1-1
CDR3nt: TGCAGCGTTGACCAGATTAGCGCTTTCTTT
CDR3aa: CSVDQISAFF

v_gene: TRBV18
abundance: .
d_gene: .
j_gene: TRBJ2-7
CDR3nt: TGTGCCAGCTCACCGACGGGGGACTACGAGCAGTACTTC
CDR3aa: CASSPTGDYEQYF

v_gene: TRBV28
abundance: .
d_gene: TRBD1
j_gene: TRBJ2-7
CDR3nt: TGTGCCAGCAGCGGACAGGGATACGAGCAGTACTTC
CDR3aa: CASSGQGYEQYF

v_gene: TRBV18
abundance: .
d_gene: .
j_gene: TRBJ1-1
CDR3nt: TGTGCCAGCTCACCATTTTCCAGACAGCTGAACACTGAAGCTTTCTTT
CDR3aa: CASSPFSRQLNTEAFF

v_gene: TRBV4-1
abundance: .
d_gene: .
j_gene: TRBJ1-1
CDR3nt: TGCGCCAGCAGCCCGGCGACTCCGGGCACTGAAGCTTTCTTT
CDR3aa: CASSPATPGTEAFF

v_gene: TRBV18
abundance: .
d_gene: .
j_gene: TRBJ2-1
CDR3nt: TGTGCCAGCTCCCCGACCTTGCGGGACCTGTTCTTC
CDR3aa: CASSPTLRDLFF

v_gene: TRBV28
abundance: .
d_gene: .
j_gene: TRBJ2-6
CDR3nt: TGTGCCAGCAGTTTAAGGGCAGGGGCTGGGGCCAACGTCCTGACTTTC
CDR3aa: CASSLRAGAGANVLTF